One and the same sample provided the 17 T cell receptor beta chains below, sequenced in a study of cytomegalovirus exposure and HLA in healthy donors. Clones were sequenced by immunoSEQ multiplex PCR, and TCRdb holds only the in-frame ones, with some missing. The data hold around 58,000 clones, with roughly 91% observed a single time. The sequenced sample was PBMCs. The receptors were gathered from a young woman in good health and CMV-seronegative.

The rearrangement joins TRBV5-1 to TRBJ2-1, with D unresolved. The V and J ends lost 0 bases and 8 bases respectively, with 12 bases between them. Per the germline V gene, CDR1 is SGHRS and CDR2 is YFSETQ. The CDR3 totals 14 residues. CDR3 residues: CASSLDNYSYEQFF. The DNA for the CDR3 is TGCGCCAGCAGCTTGGATAACTATAGCTATGAGCAGTTCTTC.

In DNA form, the CDR3 reads TGTGCCAGCAGCGCCCTAGGGTCCGGGAGGGCCTTGGGTTCCTACAATGAGCAGTTCTTC. Its protein is CASSALGSGRALGSYNEQFF. The chain carries TRBV4-2 and TRBJ2-1; 8 bases align to TRBD2. This CDR3 spans 20 amino acids. Germline V gene sequence: CDR1 LGHNA, CDR2 YNFKEQ. The V segment lost 5 bases and the J segment 1 base; nucleotides outside the gene matches: 19.

The V and J genes are TRBV28 and TRBJ2-3; 8 nucleotides align to TRBD2. The germline V gene encodes CDR1 MDHEN and CDR2 SYDVKM. V trimming: 9 bases; J trimming: 7 bases; junction bases outside the gene matches: 6. There are 12 residues in the CDR3. This CDR3 is CASGGGRYTQYF. The CDR3, as DNA: TGTGCCAGTGGCGGGGGGCGATATACGCAGTATTTT.

The rearrangement joins TRBV7-6 to TRBJ2-5; 9 bases line up with TRBD2. CDR3 length equals 14 residues. Germline trimming cut 2 bases from V and 4 bases from J; bases unmatched to any gene: 2. Germline values: CDR1 SGHVS, CDR2 FNYEAQ. CDR3 loop: CASSLLLAGETQYF. Here the CDR3 DNA reads TGTGCCAGCAGCTTATTACTAGCGGGAGAGACCCAGTACTTC.

The J gene is TRBJ1-5, the V gene TRBV15, with TRBD1 matching 10 bases. The germline CDR1 and CDR2 sequences are LNHNV and YYDKDF (reference sequence). V shed 3 bases and J 2 bases; nucleotides not matched to a gene: 7. The CDR3 contains 17 residues. The CDR3 nucleotides read TGTGCCACCAGCAGGGAGACAGGGGGCTTGGGCAATCAGCCCCAGCATTTT. Its translation: CATSRETGGLGNQPQHF.

The J gene is TRBJ2-4, the V gene TRBV19, with a possible D match to TRBD2 (6 bases). This CDR3 comprises 13 residues. Trimming removed 7 bases at V and 7 bases at J, with 14 bases between. Germline V CDR1 and CDR2: LNHDA, SQIVND (reference sequence). As DNA, the CDR3 is TGTGCCAGTACCGGGAGCAGGGTCAACATTCAGTACTTC. It is translated as CASTGSRVNIQYF.

The chain recombines TRBV19 with TRBJ2-2; TRBD1 agrees at 7 bases. Germline values: CDR1 LNHDA, CDR2 SQIVND (reference sequence). The J segment lost 4 bases and the V segment lost 4 bases, leaving 3 bases of the junction unmatched. The CDR3 length is 14 residues. The CDR3 region has the DNA TGTGCCAGTAGTACGACAGGGTTCACCGGGGAGCTGTTTTTT. Residues: CASSTTGFTGELFF.

The V gene is TRBV28, the J gene TRBJ1-2; D remains unclear. In germline, CDR1 is MDHEN, CDR2 SYDVKM. The CDR3 has 13 residues. Trimming took 2 bases from V and 2 from J, leaving 6 bases between them. The CDR3: CASSLNWNYGYTF. For the CDR3, the DNA is TGTGCCAGCAGTTTAAACTGGAACTATGGCTACACCTTC.

This clone was counted between two and nine times. CDR3 sequence reads: CASSPGQGRLDYGYTF. CDR3 nucleotide sequence: TGTGCCAGCTCACCCGGACAGGGGAGGCTCGACTATGGCTACACCTTC. This sequence joins TRBV18 and TRBJ1-2; 9 bases map to TRBD1. This CDR3 has 16 residues. Trimming at V came to 3 bases and at J to 3 bases, leaving 8 bases not matched to a gene. Germline CDR1 and CDR2: KGHSH and LQKENI.

This chain joins TRBV10-3 and TRBJ2-1, with 8 nucleotides matching TRBD2. CDR1 is ENHRY and CDR2 is SYGVKD in the germline V gene. This CDR3 is 14 amino acids long. V lost 9 bases to trimming and J lost 3 bases; unmatched junction nucleotides: 7. The CDR3 sequence: CAMRSSGSYNEQFF. The CDR3 DNA sequence: TGTGCCATGAGGTCCAGCGGGAGCTACAATGAGCAGTTCTTC.

V is TRBV7-2 and J is TRBJ1-5; D perhaps matches TRBD1 (5 bases). Germline V gives CDR1 SGHTA, CDR2 FQGNSA. V lost 6 bases and J lost 7, with 16 bases in between. The length of the CDR3 is 14 residues. The CDR3 loop is CASSFSQGQQPQHF. The CDR3 DNA follows: TGTGCCAGCAGTTTTAGCCAGGGTCAACAGCCCCAGCATTTT.

V usage is TRBV9 and J usage is TRBJ1-5; no reliable D call. Germline-derived CDR1 and CDR2 are SGDLS and YYNGEE. The CDR3 loop spans 14 amino acids. V gave up 4 bases and J gave up 5 bases, with 13 bases separating them. The CDR3 reads CASSPPRYDQPQHF. The CDR3 DNA follows: TGTGCCAGCAGCCCCCCCAGGTACGATCAGCCCCAGCATTTT.

J is TRBJ2-2 and V is TRBV11-3; D ambiguous. Per germline, CDR1 SGHNT and CDR2 YENEEA. The V and J ends lost 8 bases and 1 base respectively, with 11 bases between them. The CDR3 sequence is 14 residues long. In DNA, the CDR3 is TGTGCCAGCTCCAAAACGCGGAACACCGGGGAGCTGTTTTTT. Its translation is CASSKTRNTGELFF.

Here the CDR3 reads CACRVVAGGPDTQYF. The CDR3 region has the DNA TGTGCCTGCAGGGTGGTAGCGGGGGGGCCAGATACGCAGTATTTT. The chain is built from TRBV30 and TRBJ2-3; 11 positions match TRBD2. Germline CDR1 is GTSNPN and CDR2 is SVGIG (reference sequence). V shed 6 bases and J 4 bases; nucleotides not matched to a gene: 9. The CDR3 is 15 amino acids.

This clone was counted only a few times. The CDR3 reads CASRRLAGGSEQYF. The CDR3 region has the DNA TGTGCCAGCAGACGACTAGCGGGAGGGTCCGAGCAGTACTTC. This rearrangement joins TRBV2 to TRBJ2-7; 14 positions agree with TRBD2. V was pared by 6 bases and J by 6 bases, with 4 bases of the junction left unmatched. Germline V gene lookup returns CDR1 SNHLY and CDR2 FYNNEI. This CDR3 comprises 14 residues.

The chain couples TRBV19 to TRBJ2-1; 7 nucleotides match TRBD2. Germline CDR1 LNHDA, CDR2 SQIVND (reference sequence). V shed 6 bases, J shed 4 bases, and the junction held 3 bases outside the gene matches. CDR3 size: 13 residues. CDR3: CASRGRGYNEQFF. The CDR3 nucleotides are TGTGCCAGTAGAGGGCGGGGGTACAATGAGCAGTTCTTC.

The chain joins TRBV19 to TRBJ1-1; a possible D gene is TRBD1 (5 bases). This CDR3 has 13 amino acids. Germline CDR1 LNHDA, CDR2 SQIVND (reference sequence). Deletions cut 8 bases from V and 3 bases from J, with 13 bases between. The CDR3 here is CASGRIGDTEAFF. The CDR3 bases are TGTGCCAGTGGGCGTATAGGGGACACTGAAGCTTTCTTT.